This is a list of T cell receptor beta chains from one sample in a study of CD8+CD57+ T cells in acquired aplastic anemia. TCRdb ran MiXCR on the reads and lists one entry per CDR3 protein. The table records 150,000 or so distinct CDR3 sequences, 50% to 75% of them present only once. The sequenced sample was sorted CD4+, CD8+, or CD8+CD57+ T cells (not recorded which) from PBMCs. The source of these receptors is a human donor in good health. Both conserved end residues are part of each CDR3. A D gene is named only where the DNA matches it firmly. Expanded clones are given a class, and other clones once, few, many or no size at all.

abundance: .
v_gene: TRBV18
j_gene: TRBJ2-5
d_gene: TRBD1
CDR3nt: TGTGCCAGCTCACTTCTCCCCGGGACAGGTAACCAAGAGACCCAGTACTTC
CDR3aa: CASSLLPGTGNQETQYF

abundance: .
v_gene: TRBV2
j_gene: TRBJ2-7
d_gene: .
CDR3nt: TGTGCCAGCAGGGACACACCCTACGAGCAGTACTTC
CDR3aa: CASRDTPYEQYF

abundance: many
v_gene: TRBV24-1
j_gene: TRBJ2-2
d_gene: .
CDR3nt: TGTGCCACCAGTGCCCAGCTCGACACCGGGGAGCTGTTTTTT
CDR3aa: CATSAQLDTGELFF

abundance: .
v_gene: TRBV7-9
j_gene: TRBJ1-1
d_gene: .
CDR3nt: TGTGCCAGCAGCTTAGTGGAGTGGGCTGAAGCTTTCTTT
CDR3aa: CASSLVEWAEAFF

abundance: .
v_gene: TRBV7-9
j_gene: TRBJ2-7
d_gene: TRBD1
CDR3nt: TGTGCCAGCAGCCCCCTGTGGGGGACAGGGCGTTCCGAGCAGTACTTC
CDR3aa: CASSPLWGTGRSEQYF

abundance: .
v_gene: TRBV6-1
j_gene: TRBJ2-3
d_gene: .
CDR3nt: TGTGCCAGCAGTCCCGGGACTTCGACAGATACGCAGTATTTT
CDR3aa: CASSPGTSTDTQYF

abundance: .
v_gene: TRBV5-1
j_gene: TRBJ1-5
d_gene: TRBD1
CDR3nt: TGCGCCAGCAGCGCGACAGGGTTTTGGGGTCAGCCCCAGCATTTT
CDR3aa: CASSATGFWGQPQHF

abundance: few
v_gene: TRBV5-1
j_gene: TRBJ2-2
d_gene: TRBD2
CDR3nt: TGCGCCAGCAGCTCGGGCCGGGGGGCCGGGGAGCTGTTTTTT
CDR3aa: CASSSGRGAGELFF

abundance: .
v_gene: TRBV19
j_gene: TRBJ2-1
d_gene: .
CDR3nt: TGTGCCAGTAGTCGGGGGAGCGGGTCCTACAATGAGCAGTTCTTC
CDR3aa: CASSRGSGSYNEQFF

abundance: .
v_gene: TRBV2
j_gene: TRBJ1-6
d_gene: .
CDR3nt: TGTGCCAGCAGCCAGGACTTGCCGAATTCACCCCTCCACTTT
CDR3aa: CASSQDLPNSPLHF

abundance: .
v_gene: TRBV7-9
j_gene: TRBJ2-5
d_gene: TRBD2
CDR3nt: TGTGCCAGCAGCACTAGCGCACACTTCCAAGAGACCCAGTACTTC
CDR3aa: CASSTSAHFQETQYF

abundance: many
v_gene: TRBV5-1
j_gene: TRBJ1-1
d_gene: TRBD1
CDR3nt: TGCGCCAGCAGCATGGCAGGGGGCTACACTGAAGCTTTCTTT
CDR3aa: CASSMAGGYTEAFF

abundance: .
v_gene: TRBV5-6
j_gene: TRBJ1-6
d_gene: TRBD1
CDR3nt: TGTGCCAGCACGAACCGGGACAGCAATTCACCCCTCCACTTT
CDR3aa: CASTNRDSNSPLHF

abundance: .
v_gene: TRBV7-3
j_gene: TRBJ2-3
d_gene: .
CDR3nt: TGTGCCAGCAGCTCCAGCGTAGCAGGGGCGGGCACAGATACGCAGTATTTT
CDR3aa: CASSSSVAGAGTDTQYF

abundance: many
v_gene: TRBV24-1
j_gene: TRBJ1-2
d_gene: TRBD1
CDR3nt: TGTGCCACCAGCCTGGGGGACAGCTCAAACTATGGCTACACCTTC
CDR3aa: CATSLGDSSNYGYTF

abundance: .
v_gene: TRBV10-3
j_gene: TRBJ2-7
d_gene: TRBD2
CDR3nt: TGTGCCATCAGTGAGTCGTGGTTAGCGGGGGGGGAGCCGGGCGAGCAGTACTTC
CDR3aa: CAISESWLAGGEPGEQYF

abundance: .
v_gene: TRBV20-1
j_gene: TRBJ2-1
d_gene: TRBD1
CDR3nt: TGCAGTGCAACGGACAGGGGGCCCGGGTCGTACAATGAGCAGTTCTTC
CDR3aa: CSATDRGPGSYNEQFF

abundance: many
v_gene: TRBV29-1
j_gene: TRBJ1-1
d_gene: TRBD1
CDR3nt: TGCAGCGTCCCCGCCCGTGGGACAGGGGGAACTGAAGCTTTCTTT
CDR3aa: CSVPARGTGGTEAFF

abundance: many
v_gene: TRBV20-1
j_gene: TRBJ2-4
d_gene: TRBD2
CDR3nt: TGCAGTGCTCGTGGGGTAGCGGGAGGGTGGGCCAAAAACATTCAGTACTTC
CDR3aa: CSARGVAGGWAKNIQYF

abundance: .
v_gene: TRBV2
j_gene: TRBJ1-5
d_gene: .
CDR3nt: TGTGCCAGCACCGCCCGGATACAGGGAAATCAGCCCCAGCATTTT
CDR3aa: CASTARIQGNQPQHF

abundance: many
v_gene: TRBV11-2
j_gene: TRBJ1-6
d_gene: .
CDR3nt: TGTGCCAGCAGCCAAGGGACACGCTATCGAGGGGAATCACCCCTCCACTTT
CDR3aa: CASSQGTRYRGESPLHF

abundance: .
v_gene: TRBV20-1
j_gene: TRBJ2-7
d_gene: TRBD1
CDR3nt: TGCAGTGCTAGAGATCCCCGGACAGGGACCTACGAGCAGTACTTC
CDR3aa: CSARDPRTGTYEQYF

abundance: once
v_gene: TRBV7-9
j_gene: TRBJ2-3
d_gene: TRBD2
CDR3nt: TGTGCCAGCAGCTTTTCGAGCGGGAGGGTAGAGGAGACGCAGTATTTT
CDR3aa: CASSFSSGRVEETQYF

abundance: .
v_gene: TRBV5-1
j_gene: TRBJ2-7
d_gene: .
CDR3nt: TGCGCCAGCAGCTTGGGCACAGGGAAAGAGCAGTACTTC
CDR3aa: CASSLGTGKEQYF

abundance: .
v_gene: TRBV7-2
j_gene: TRBJ2-2
d_gene: TRBD1
CDR3nt: TGTGCCAGCAGCCCAAGGGACAGCATTACCGGGGAGCTGTTTTTT
CDR3aa: CASSPRDSITGELFF

abundance: .
v_gene: TRBV7-3
j_gene: TRBJ2-3
d_gene: .
CDR3nt: TGTGCCAGCAGCCCGACAGGAGATACAGGTCGCCAGTATTTT
CDR3aa: CASSPTGDTGRQYF

abundance: .
v_gene: TRBV20-1
j_gene: TRBJ2-1
d_gene: .
CDR3nt: TGCAGTGCCCTTATGAATGAGCAGTTCTTC
CDR3aa: CSALMNEQFF

abundance: .
v_gene: TRBV20-1
j_gene: TRBJ2-3
d_gene: .
CDR3nt: TGCAGTGCTAGAGATCTTCCCGGCCCGGGGTTTACGCAGTATTTT
CDR3aa: CSARDLPGPGFTQYF

abundance: .
v_gene: TRBV7-2
j_gene: TRBJ2-7
d_gene: .
CDR3nt: TGTGCCAGCAGCTTAATCCTAGCGAAGGGCCACTCCTACGAGCAGTACTTC
CDR3aa: CASSLILAKGHSYEQYF

abundance: .
v_gene: TRBV7-2
j_gene: TRBJ2-7
d_gene: .
CDR3nt: TGTGCCAGCAGCTTAAGCGTGGGCTACGAGCAGTACTTC
CDR3aa: CASSLSVGYEQYF

abundance: many
v_gene: TRBV20-1
j_gene: TRBJ1-1
d_gene: .
CDR3nt: TGCAGCAGCAGTAAAGTCGGCGGGACTGAAGCTTTCTTT
CDR3aa: CSSSKVGGTEAFF

abundance: .
v_gene: TRBV2
j_gene: TRBJ2-7
d_gene: .
CDR3nt: TGTGCCAGCAGCCATGACACGTACGAGCAGTACTTC
CDR3aa: CASSHDTYEQYF

abundance: .
v_gene: TRBV14
j_gene: TRBJ2-7
d_gene: TRBD2
CDR3nt: TGTGCCAGCAGCGTAGACGGCGGGGGAGGTCTCAGCTCCTACGAGCAGTACTTC
CDR3aa: CASSVDGGGGLSSYEQYF

abundance: many
v_gene: TRBV19
j_gene: TRBJ2-1
d_gene: TRBD2
CDR3nt: TGTGCCAGTTCTCAAGTAGGGACTAGCTTTATCAATGAGCAGTTCTTC
CDR3aa: CASSQVGTSFINEQFF

abundance: .
v_gene: TRBV20-1
j_gene: TRBJ1-1
d_gene: .
CDR3nt: TGCAGTGCTAGAGGGGCAGGGAGGGCTGAAGCTTTCTTT
CDR3aa: CSARGAGRAEAFF

abundance: .
v_gene: TRBV12-3/TRBV12-4
j_gene: TRBJ1-5
d_gene: .
CDR3nt: TGTGCCAGCAGAGCAGATAGCAATCAGCCCCAGCATTTT
CDR3aa: CASRADSNQPQHF

abundance: .
v_gene: TRBV20-1
j_gene: TRBJ2-3
d_gene: TRBD1
CDR3nt: TGCAGTGCTCGCAGGGACAGACCCACAGATACGCAGTATTTT
CDR3aa: CSARRDRPTDTQYF

abundance: .
v_gene: TRBV7-9
j_gene: TRBJ2-1
d_gene: .
CDR3nt: TGTGCCAGCAGCTTCGACAATGAGCAGTTCTTC
CDR3aa: CASSFDNEQFF

abundance: once
v_gene: TRBV20-1
j_gene: TRBJ2-5
d_gene: .
CDR3nt: TGCAGTGCTAGAGGGGGGCAAGGGTTTCAAGAGACCCAGTACTTC
CDR3aa: CSARGGQGFQETQYF

abundance: .
v_gene: TRBV10-2
j_gene: TRBJ2-7
d_gene: TRBD2
CDR3nt: TGTGCCAGCAGTGAAGGGAGTTTGGCGGGGGGCTACGAGCAGTACTTC
CDR3aa: CASSEGSLAGGYEQYF

abundance: .
v_gene: TRBV5-4
j_gene: TRBJ2-7
d_gene: .
CDR3nt: TGTGCTAGCAGCTTGTCACCGACCTACGAGCAGTACTTC
CDR3aa: CASSLSPTYEQYF

abundance: few
v_gene: TRBV27
j_gene: TRBJ2-7
d_gene: .
CDR3nt: TGTGCCAGCAGTTCCTTAAACCCGACTACTATCGAGCAGTACTTC
CDR3aa: CASSSLNPTTIEQYF

abundance: .
v_gene: TRBV29-1
j_gene: TRBJ2-1
d_gene: .
CDR3nt: TGCAGCGTTGTTAGGGGGGCCGGGGATGAGCAGTTCTTC
CDR3aa: CSVVRGAGDEQFF

abundance: .
v_gene: TRBV7-8
j_gene: TRBJ2-7
d_gene: .
CDR3nt: TGTGCCAGCAGCCATACGTCTGACTACGAGCAGTACTTC
CDR3aa: CASSHTSDYEQYF

abundance: many
v_gene: TRBV25-1
j_gene: TRBJ1-1
d_gene: .
CDR3nt: TGTGCCAGCAGTGAGTCGTCGGGGGAGAGCACTGAAGCTTTCTTT
CDR3aa: CASSESSGESTEAFF

abundance: .
v_gene: TRBV25-1
j_gene: TRBJ2-5
d_gene: .
CDR3nt: TGTGCCAGCAGTTACGGACAGACCAGTGCGGGCGAGACCCAGTACTTC
CDR3aa: CASSYGQTSAGETQYF

abundance: .
v_gene: TRBV15
j_gene: TRBJ2-7
d_gene: TRBD2
CDR3nt: TGTGCCGCCAGCAGACTAGCGGGAGTTGAGCAGTACTTC
CDR3aa: CAASRLAGVEQYF

abundance: .
v_gene: TRBV20-1
j_gene: TRBJ2-7
d_gene: .
CDR3nt: TGCAGTGCTAGAGATATGAGGGCCGGTTACGAGCAGTACTTC
CDR3aa: CSARDMRAGYEQYF

abundance: many
v_gene: TRBV9
j_gene: TRBJ2-7
d_gene: TRBD2
CDR3nt: TGTGCCAGCAGCGTACCGAGGACTAGCGGTACCTACGAGCAGTACTTC
CDR3aa: CASSVPRTSGTYEQYF

abundance: .
v_gene: TRBV7-2
j_gene: TRBJ2-7
d_gene: .
CDR3nt: TGTGCCAGCAGGACCCTAGCGTCCTACGAGCAGTACTTC
CDR3aa: CASRTLASYEQYF

abundance: .
v_gene: TRBV7-9
j_gene: TRBJ1-1
d_gene: .
CDR3nt: TGTGCCAGCAGCCGACGACTGAACACTGAAGCTTTCTTT
CDR3aa: CASSRRLNTEAFF

abundance: .
v_gene: TRBV2
j_gene: TRBJ2-7
d_gene: .
CDR3nt: TGTGCCAGCAGTCCGCTTAGGGGACTCGGTGAAGGCGAGCAGTACTTC
CDR3aa: CASSPLRGLGEGEQYF

abundance: .
v_gene: TRBV6-5
j_gene: TRBJ1-1
d_gene: .
CDR3nt: TGTGCCAGCAGCTCAGACGAAGGGGAAAACACTGAAGCTTTCTTT
CDR3aa: CASSSDEGENTEAFF

abundance: many
v_gene: TRBV19
j_gene: TRBJ1-3
d_gene: TRBD1
CDR3nt: TGTGCCAGTAGTCCCCGCGGACAGGGCTTTGTTCCAGTCGGAAACACCATATATTTT
CDR3aa: CASSPRGQGFVPVGNTIYF

abundance: .
v_gene: TRBV10-3
j_gene: TRBJ2-1
d_gene: TRBD2
CDR3nt: TGTGCCATCAGTGACGGACTAGCGGGGGGTTTGGACTACAATGAGCAGTTCTTC
CDR3aa: CAISDGLAGGLDYNEQFF

abundance: .
v_gene: TRBV12-3/TRBV12-4
j_gene: TRBJ2-7
d_gene: TRBD2
CDR3nt: TGTGCCAGCAGCTACCGACTAGCGGGCTACGAGCAGTACTTC
CDR3aa: CASSYRLAGYEQYF